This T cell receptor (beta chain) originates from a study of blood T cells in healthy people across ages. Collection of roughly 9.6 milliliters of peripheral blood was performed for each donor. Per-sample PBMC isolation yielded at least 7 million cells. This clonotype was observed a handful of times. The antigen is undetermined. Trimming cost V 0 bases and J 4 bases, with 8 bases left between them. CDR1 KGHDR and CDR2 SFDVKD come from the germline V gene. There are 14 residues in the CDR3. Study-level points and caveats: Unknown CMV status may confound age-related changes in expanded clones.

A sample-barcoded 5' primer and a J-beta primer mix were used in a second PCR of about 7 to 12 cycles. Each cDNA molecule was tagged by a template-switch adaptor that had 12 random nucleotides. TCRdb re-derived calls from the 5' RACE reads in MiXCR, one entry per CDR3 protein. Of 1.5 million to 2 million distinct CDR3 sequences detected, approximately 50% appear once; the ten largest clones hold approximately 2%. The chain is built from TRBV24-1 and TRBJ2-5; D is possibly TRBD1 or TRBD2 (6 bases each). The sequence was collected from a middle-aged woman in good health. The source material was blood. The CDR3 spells CATSDLEGGETQYF. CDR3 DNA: TGTGCCACCAGTGATTTGGAGGGGGGAGAGACCCAGTACTTC.